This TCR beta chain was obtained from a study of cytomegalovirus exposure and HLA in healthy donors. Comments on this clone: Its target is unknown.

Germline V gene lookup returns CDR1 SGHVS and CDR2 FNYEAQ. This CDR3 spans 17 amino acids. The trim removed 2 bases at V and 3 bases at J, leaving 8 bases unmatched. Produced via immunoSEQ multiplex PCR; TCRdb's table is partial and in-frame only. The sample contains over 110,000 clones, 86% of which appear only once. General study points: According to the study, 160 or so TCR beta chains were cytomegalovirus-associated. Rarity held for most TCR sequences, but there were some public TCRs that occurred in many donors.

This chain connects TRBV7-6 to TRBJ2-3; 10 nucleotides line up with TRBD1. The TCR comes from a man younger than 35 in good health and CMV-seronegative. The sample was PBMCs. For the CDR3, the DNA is TGTGCCAGCAGCTTATCCAGGACAGGGGGGTATACAGATACGCAGTATTTT. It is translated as CASSLSRTGGYTDTQYF.